What follows are 28 T cell receptor beta chains derived from one specimen sequenced in a study of glioma-infiltrating T cells. TCR alpha and beta CDR3 regions were amplified from RNA using iRepertoire nested multiplex PCR. MiXCR, run by TCRdb on the multiplex PCR reads, gives a single entry per CDR3 protein. The sample has roughly 200,000 distinct CDR3 sequences; approximately 40% are singletons. Input material: glioma tissue, nonneoplastic brain tissue, or PBMCs (not recorded which). The receptors were sampled from a human donor with low-grade glioma or glioblastoma, undergoing nonglioma brain surgery, or in good health (not recorded which).

On this clonotype: This likely comes from a read error, as the CDR3 has no conserved phenylalanine or tryptophan at its end. The chain has TRBV20-1 and TRBJ2-1; 8 bases line up with TRBD2. This CDR3 has 12 amino acids. J lost 7 bases, V lost 5 bases, and 4 bases had no gene match. The germline V gene encodes CDR1 DFQATT and CDR2 SNEGSKA (reference sequence). The CDR3 is CSAPLAGNEQFL. For the CDR3, the DNA is TGCAGTGCTCCTTTAGCGGGGAATGAGCAGTTCCTC.

There are many counts of this clonotype. This chain uses TRBV6-2 or TRBV6-3 with TRBJ2-5; 7 positions agree with TRBD2. This CDR3 region has 16 residues. Germline CDR1 and CDR2: MNHEY and SVGEGT. V trimming: 2 bases; J trimming: 1 base; junction bases outside the gene matches: 7. CDR3 sequence: CASSYPKQRGQETQYF. In DNA, the CDR3 is TGTGCCAGCAGTTACCCGAAACAGCGGGGCCAAGAGACCCAGTACTTC.

This clonotype was recorded many times. The gene calls are TRBV28 and TRBJ1-2; the match to TRBD1 covers 9 bases. The ends lost 5 bases at V and 6 bases at J; junction bases unmatched: 10. This CDR3 is 15 amino acids long. Germline CDR1 is MDHEN and CDR2 is SYDVKM. The CDR3 sequence: CASSAFMTGGNGYTF. The DNA for the CDR3 is TGTGCCAGCAGTGCATTCATGACAGGGGGTAATGGCTACACCTTC.

This clonotype was detected many times. V gene TRBV27 combines with J gene TRBJ1-1; D not certain. V lost 5 bases and J 1 base, leaving 8 bases between the germline ends. The CDR3 is 13 residues long. The germline V gene encodes CDR1 MNHEY and CDR2 SMNVEV (reference sequence). CDR3: CASSTPANTEAFF. In DNA, the CDR3 is TGTGCCAGCAGTACTCCAGCGAACACTGAAGCTTTCTTT.

Concerning this clonotype: A read error may be the cause here, since a much bigger clone is one base away. The chain couples TRBV7-2 to TRBJ1-2; a weak D match, TRBD1 (5 bases). Per the germline V gene, CDR1 is SGHTA and CDR2 is FQGNSA. The CDR3 contains 16 residues. V was cut by 1 base and J by 1 base, with 13 bases left in between. CDR3 sequence reads: CASSLGDAGYNYGYTF. The CDR3 DNA is TGTGCCAGCAGCTTAGGGGACGCAGGCTATAACTATGGCTACACCTTC.

Of note for this clonotype: A read error may be the cause here, since a much bigger clone is one base away. The J gene is TRBJ2-5, the V gene TRBV18; tentatively, D is TRBD2 (6 bases). CDR1 and CDR2 (germline): KGHSH, LQKENI. The CDR3 is 14 amino acids. The DNA of the CDR3 is TGTGCCAGATCACCCGGGAGTCGGCAAGAGACCCAGTACTTC. It specifies CARSPGSRQETQYF.

In its sample, this clonotype was seen many times. V gene TRBV19 combines with J gene TRBJ2-1, with 15 nucleotides matching TRBD2. The CDR3 runs to 19 residues. With 8 bases clipped from V and 0 bases from J, the junction kept 11 bases outside the gene matches. CDR1 is LNHDA, CDR2 SQIVND, per germline (reference sequence). Written as DNA, the CDR3 is TGTGCCAGTTCTGTCGCCGGGACTAGCGGGAGGCGCTCCTACAATGAGCAGTTCTTC. Its translation is CASSVAGTSGRRSYNEQFF.

The V gene is TRBV6-2 or TRBV6-3, the J gene TRBJ2-7, with a tentative D call TRBD2 (5 bases). Looked up from germline, CDR1 is MNHEY and CDR2 is SVGEGT. Trimming cost V 9 bases and J 3 bases, with 12 bases left between them. CDR3 length equals 12 residues. This CDR3 reads CARRGLDYEQYF. The CDR3 nucleotides are TGTGCCAGAAGAGGACTCGACTACGAGCAGTACTTC.

This clonotype has at least ten counts. The J gene is TRBJ1-6, the V gene TRBV28; D is unclear. CDR1 MDHEN and CDR2 SYDVKM come from the germline V gene. This CDR3 spans 13 amino acids. With 4 bases removed from V and 9 bases from J, the gap between germline ends came to 10 bases. In nucleotides, the CDR3 is TGTGCCAGCAGTTCCGGCGGGGTTTCACCCCTCCACTTT. Translation: CASSSGGVSPLHF.

This clonotype has ten or more counts. This chain joins TRBV6-1 and TRBJ2-2; weak D call: TRBD2 (6 bases). CDR1 is MNHNS, CDR2 SASEGT, per germline. The CDR3 is 16 residues long. V gave up 5 bases and J gave up 5 bases, with 18 bases separating them. The CDR3 loop is CASSSPGRDRTGELFF. Written as DNA, the CDR3 is TGTGCCAGCAGTTCACCCGGGCGGGATCGGACCGGGGAGCTGTTTTTT.

In its sample, this clonotype was seen a few times. This may be a read error, as it is one base from a much larger clone. V is TRBV7-2 and J is TRBJ2-3; 11 bases agree with TRBD2. After removal of 1 base from V and 6 bases from J, the junction contained 6 bases not matched to a gene. In germline, CDR1 is SGHTA, CDR2 FQGNSA. CDR3 length: 16 amino acids. Here the CDR3 reads CASSLELAGARDTQYF. CDR3 bases: TGTGCCAGCAGCTTAGAACTAGCGGGAGCGCGGGATACGCAGTATTTT.

This clonotype appeared a few times. The chain links TRBV19 to TRBJ1-5, with 7 positions matching TRBD1. Germline CDR1 is LNHDA and CDR2 is SQIVND (reference sequence). The V gene end was trimmed by 10 bases and the J gene end by 3 bases; junction bases not matched to a gene: 6. The CDR3 extends over 13 amino acids. In nucleotides, the CDR3 is TGTGCCACCACGGGACAGTACAATCAGCCCCAGCATTTT. This gives the protein CATTGQYNQPQHF.

To note about this clonotype: This may be a read error, as it is one base from a much larger clone. Because the CDR3 is missing its conserved closing phenylalanine or tryptophan, this is likely a read error. The chain links TRBV19 to TRBJ1-5; D is perhaps TRBD1 (5 bases). V gave up 4 bases and J gave up 1 base, with 11 bases separating them. This CDR3 region has 15 residues. CDR1 and CDR2 from the germline V gene are LNHDA and SQIVND (reference sequence). CDR3 sequence (DNA): TGTGCCAGTAGTACGAGTCCAGGGAGCAATCAGCCCCAGCATTCT. The encoded protein is CASSTSPGSNQPQHS.

This clonotype was counted many times. The chain recombines TRBV20-1 with TRBJ2-1; D unclear. CDR1 DFQATT and CDR2 SNEGSKA come from the germline V gene (reference sequence). The V end lost 2 bases, the J end lost 2 bases, and 10 bases lay between the germline ends. The CDR3 consists of 14 residues. CDR3 bases: TGCAGTGCTAGACTCTTGGGCCCCTACAATGAGCAGTTCTTC. Amino acid sequence: CSARLLGPYNEQFF.

This clonotype occurred a few times. The V call is TRBV5-4, the J call TRBJ2-1; D is possibly TRBD1 (5 bases). Trimming removed 0 bases at V and 7 bases at J, with 20 bases between. The germline V gene has CDR1 SGHNT and CDR2 YYREEE (reference sequence). CDR3 length: 17 residues. CDR3 residues: CASSLAEGARASNEQFF. The DNA for the CDR3 is TGTGCCAGCAGCTTGGCCGAAGGCGCCAGGGCGTCGAATGAGCAGTTCTTC.

The V call is TRBV4-1, the J call TRBJ1-3; no firm D call. V gave up 1 base and J gave up 0 bases, with 10 bases separating them. CDR1 is MGHRA and CDR2 is YSYEKL in the germline V gene. The CDR3 sequence is 16 residues long. Here the CDR3 reads CASSQARFVSGNTIYF. The CDR3 DNA is TGCGCCAGCAGCCAAGCGCGCTTCGTCTCTGGAAACACCATATATTTT.

This clonotype was seen ten or more times. The CDR3 DNA reads as TGCAGTGCTACCGGGACAGGGGACCCTAGGGAGCAGTTCTTC. Translation gives CSATGTGDPREQFF. The rearrangement joins TRBV20-1 to TRBJ2-1; 10 positions agree with TRBD1. The CDR3 runs 14 residues. V lost 4 bases and J lost 10; bases outside the gene matches: 10. Germline V gene data show CDR1 as DFQATT and CDR2 as SNEGSKA (reference sequence).

This clonotype was counted many times. The gene calls are TRBV7-8 and TRBJ2-7; 8 bases align to TRBD1. Trimming took 7 bases from V and 6 from J; bases not matched to a gene: 11. The CDR3 length is 14 residues. From germline, CDR1 is SGHVS and CDR2 FQNEAQ. The CDR3 bases are TGTGCCAGCAACCTGGACAGGGTGGGACGCGAGCAGTACTTC. Translating it yields CASNLDRVGREQYF.

The chain carries TRBV18 and TRBJ2-7, with a weak D call TRBD2 (6 bases). Germline assignment: CDR1 KGHSH and CDR2 LQKENI. This CDR3 is built from 14 residues. Written as DNA, the CDR3 is TGTGCCAGCTCACCACAGCTCCCCGGAGGGCCGATTACGGTG. As protein: CASSPQLPGGPITV.

The chain couples TRBV20-1 to TRBJ2-1, with TRBD2 matching over 7 bases. CDR1 is DFQATT, CDR2 SNEGSKA, per germline (reference sequence). This CDR3 is 15 amino acids long. Trimming at V came to 3 bases and at J to 4 bases, leaving 9 bases not matched to a gene. The CDR3 DNA sequence: TGCAGTGCTAGTGGTACTAGCGAGAGGTACAATGAGCAGTTCTTC. The encoded protein is CSASGTSERYNEQFF.

Note on this clonotype: The junction and the germline gene differ at one end; a read error may be behind it. This chain connects TRBV24-1 to TRBJ2-3, with D maybe TRBD2 (5 bases). CDR1 KGHDR and CDR2 SFDVKD come from the germline V gene. This CDR3 comprises 15 residues. DNA for the CDR3: TGTGCCACCAGTGACCCGGGAATAGCCACAGATACGAAGTATTTT. This codes for CATSDPGIATDTKYF.

J is TRBJ1-1 and V is TRBV19; D possibly corresponds to TRBD1 (5 bases). Germline V CDR1 and CDR2: LNHDA, SQIVND (reference sequence). The CDR3 runs to 16 residues. Trimming removed 3 bases from V and 5 bases from J, with 19 bases in between. The CDR3 DNA sequence: TGTGCCAGTAGTATTTGGGGCTTCGAGGGAAGGACTGAAGCTTTCTTT. Residues: CASSIWGFEGRTEAFF.

The table lists this clonotype with many counts. This rearrangement joins TRBV6-1 to TRBJ2-3; 10 bases fit TRBD2. This CDR3 is 16 amino acids long. The trim removed 6 bases at V and 2 bases at J, leaving 8 bases unmatched. Germline V gene sequence: CDR1 MNHNS, CDR2 SASEGT. CDR3 region: CASSRTSGVFTDTQYF. CDR3 sequence (DNA): TGTGCCAGCAGCCGAACTAGCGGGGTGTTCACAGATACGCAGTATTTT.

This clonotype occurred a few times. V and J are TRBV28 and TRBJ2-7, with D perhaps being TRBD1 or TRBD2 (7 bases each). The V gene lost 5 bases and the J gene lost 11 bases, with 16 bases spanning the gap. The CDR3 runs 12 residues. The V gene's germline CDR1 is MDHEN and CDR2 SYDVKM. The DNA of the CDR3 is TGTGCCAGCAGTCCGACAGGGCGGGAGAAGTACTTC. Translating gives CASSPTGREKYF. Filled out from reference TRBV28 and TRBJ2-7, the complete variable domain reads DVKVTQSSRYLVKRTGEKVFLECVQDMDHENMFWYRQDPGLGLRLIYFSYDVKMKEKGDIPEGYSVSREKKERFSLILESASTNQTSMYLCASSPTGREKYFGPGTRLTVT.

CDR3 coding DNA: TGCAGCGTTGATGGTTCTGGCAACATTCAGTACTTC. Protein product: CSVDGSGNIQYF. This chain connects TRBV29-1 to TRBJ2-4; D ambiguous. Trimming took 3 bases from V and 7 from J, leaving 10 bases between them. The CDR3 loop spans 12 amino acids. Germline CDR1 SQVTM, CDR2 ANQGSEA.

As for this clonotype: Possible read error: a much larger clone is one base away. V is TRBV2 and J is TRBJ1-1; no definite D call. The length of the CDR3 is 14 residues. Trimming took off 4 bases at V and 1 base at J, with 10 bases between the two ends. Germline V gives CDR1 SNHLY, CDR2 FYNNEI. The CDR3 DNA reads TGTGCCAGCAGTGGGCATGGCACGAACACTGAAGCTTTCTTT. Residues: CASSGHGTNTEAFF.

The CDR3 nucleotides read TGTGCCAGTAGTATCGCCCTGATGGATTCACCCCTCCACTTT. Amino acids: CASSIALMDSPLHF. The gene calls are TRBV19 and TRBJ1-6, with D uncertain. V was shortened by 3 bases and J by 8 bases, with 11 bases between the two germline ends. The germline V gene encodes CDR1 LNHDA and CDR2 SQIVND (reference sequence). There are 14 residues in the CDR3. The full variable domain, its missing parts supplied by reference TRBV19 and TRBJ1-6, is DGGITQSPKYLFRKEGQNVTLSCEQNLNHDAMYWYRQDPGQGLRLIYYSQIVNDFQKGDIAEGYSVSREKKESFPLTVTSAQKNPTAFYLCASSIALMDSPLHFGNGTRLTVT.

The sample holds a few counts of this clonotype. V is TRBV11-1 and J is TRBJ2-1, with TRBD2 as a possible D gene (5 bases). Germline CDR1 is SGHAT and CDR2 is FQDESV (reference sequence). V lost 7 bases to trimming and J lost 9 bases, with 16 bases between them. The CDR3 consists of 13 residues. The CDR3 DNA follows: TGTGCCAGCACCCCGAGTCTAGCCCCTGAGCAGTTCTTC. It translates to CASTPSLAPEQFF.